This TCR beta chain was observed in a study of blood T cell repertoires in COVID-19. Study background: Both acute and convalescent COVID-19 samples were obtained from the United States, Italy and Spain. T cells, B-cell-depleted T cells, or PBMCs supplied cDNA or gDNA.

Authors' analysis steps: By means of reference gene primer amplification, nucleated cell counts were estimated. Some clones are missing from TCRdb's copy, which holds only in-frame ones; the method was immunoSEQ multiplex PCR. Clone size and the V and J calls come from that table; the DNA yielded D and trimming. The top ten clones hold 9% to 15% of a sample with under 300,000 clones, around 88% of them seen once. The receptor was isolated from a man at least 80 years old with acute or convalescent COVID-19. Sequencing was carried out using peripheral blood.

The DNA of the CDR3 is TGTGCCAGCAGTTACTCTGGGACAGGGGGGGGACAGCCCCAGCATTTT. This sequence encodes CASSYSGTGGGQPQHF. V gene TRBV6-2 or TRBV6-3 combines with J gene TRBJ1-5, with TRBD1 matching over 11 bases. The CDR3 extends over 16 amino acids. Trimming at V came to 0 bases and at J to 7 bases, leaving 5 bases not matched to a gene. Germline V gene lookup returns CDR1 MNHEY and CDR2 SVGEGT.